The 28 T cell receptor beta chains given below trace back to one sample, sequenced in a study of T cell responses to AZD1222 COVID-19 vaccine. The protocol was immunoSEQ multiplex PCR, while the TCRdb copy is restricted to in-frame clones and leaves out a portion. The data hold some 130,000 clones, with more than 85% observed a single time. The material was peripheral blood, obtained on day 0 of AZD1222 vaccination. The receptors here all came from an adult in good health.

J is TRBJ1-3 and V is TRBV5-4; D not resolved. Looked up from germline, CDR1 is SGHNT and CDR2 is YYREEE (reference sequence). The CDR3 is made up of 15 amino acids. V shed 4 bases and J shed 0 bases, with 11 bases lying between them. The CDR3 coding sequence is TGTGCCAGCAGCACCGGGTCCCTCTCTGGAAACACCATATATTTT. Protein product: CASSTGSLSGNTIYF.

This clone came up a few times. CDR3 sequence (DNA): TGTGCCAGTAGGGACCAAGGGTTTCCCCAGCATTTT. Amino acid sequence: CASRDQGFPQHF. The chain combines TRBV19 with TRBJ1-5, with unresolved D. Per the germline V gene, CDR1 is LNHDA and CDR2 is SQIVND (reference sequence). The CDR3 is 12 amino acids. Trimming shortened V by 6 bases and J by 10 bases, and 13 bases separated the two germline ends.

The genes are TRBV5-6 and TRBJ2-5, with a weak D call TRBD1 (6 bases). Trimming removed 4 bases from V and 1 base from J, with 17 bases in between. CDR1 is SGHDT and CDR2 is YYEEEE in the germline V gene. This CDR3 has 16 amino acids. In nucleotides, the CDR3 is TGTGCCAGCAGCGCAACAGGGCACGGGTTCCAAGAGACCCAGTACTTC. It codes for CASSATGHGFQETQYF.

DNA for the CDR3: TGCGCCAGCAGCCAAGAAAGGACAGGGAACGGGGAGCTGTTTTTT. Its protein is CASSQERTGNGELFF. The chain combines TRBV4-1 with TRBJ2-2, with 8 positions matching TRBD1. This CDR3 is 15 amino acids long. CDR1 and CDR2 from the germline V gene are MGHRA and YSYEKL. The ends lost 0 bases at V and 7 bases at J; junction bases unmatched: 4.

This clone was detected only once. The genes are TRBV5-1 and TRBJ1-6; 7 bases align to TRBD1. In germline, CDR1 is SGHRS, CDR2 YFSETQ. The CDR3 consists of 16 residues. Germline trimming cut 0 bases from V and 6 bases from J; bases unmatched to any gene: 6. The CDR3 coding sequence is TGCGCCAGCAGCTTGGCCAGGGGGTCCACTAATTCACCCCTCCACTTT. Its protein is CASSLARGSTNSPLHF.

This rearrangement joins TRBV18 to TRBJ2-3; the D gene is possibly TRBD1 (6 bases). V dropped 6 bases and J dropped 3 bases, with 25 bases sitting between them. The CDR3 runs to 18 residues. Germline-derived CDR1 and CDR2 are KGHSH and LQKENI. The DNA of the CDR3 is TGTGCCAGCTCCCTAATGGAAACAGGGAAAGCGTCGACAGATACGCAGTATTTT. It specifies CASSLMETGKASTDTQYF.

The gene calls are TRBV12-3 or TRBV12-4 and TRBJ1-1; D call uncertain. Trimming cost V 6 bases and J 1 base, with 9 bases left between them. This CDR3 contains 13 residues. The CDR3, as DNA: TGTGCCAGCAGCATCACAGAGAACACTGAAGCTTTCTTT. Amino acids: CASSITENTEAFF.

This chain joins TRBV18 and TRBJ2-5, with D uncertain. V dropped 3 bases and J dropped 0 bases, with 8 bases sitting between them. Germline lookup yields CDR1 KGHSH and CDR2 LQKENI. The CDR3 consists of 14 residues. The CDR3 DNA reads as TGTGCCAGCTCACCGAGAACAAACCAAGAGACCCAGTACTTC. Its translation: CASSPRTNQETQYF.

CDR3 nucleotides: TGCGCCAGCAGTCCGGGACACTCTGGAAACACCATATATTTT. Protein: CASSPGHSGNTIYF. The gene calls are TRBV10-2 and TRBJ1-3, with D maybe TRBD1 (6 bases). The CDR3 has 14 residues. Germline CDR1 and CDR2: WSHSY and SAAADI. V lost 5 bases and J lost 0, with 8 bases in between.

This sequence joins TRBV15 and TRBJ2-3; tentative D call: TRBD2 (6 bases). CDR1 is LNHNV, CDR2 YYDKDF, per germline (reference sequence). The V gene lost 5 bases and the J gene lost 3 bases, with 15 bases spanning the gap. The CDR3 is 15 amino acids. The CDR3 DNA is TGTGCCACCAGCCTAGATGGGGGAGGAACAGATACGCAGTATTTT. Its protein product is CATSLDGGGTDTQYF.

The chain employs TRBV3-1 (or the pseudogene TRBV3-2) and TRBJ2-1; D might be TRBD1 or TRBD2, each matching 6 bases. V lost 0 bases and J 4 bases, leaving 13 bases between the germline ends. The CDR3 contains 16 residues. Germline CDR1 is LGHDT and CDR2 is YNNKEL (reference sequence). The CDR3 reads CASSQEGGGGYNEQFF. The CDR3 region has the DNA TGTGCCAGCAGCCAAGAGGGCGGAGGGGGATACAATGAGCAGTTCTTC.

The CDR3 DNA is TGTGCCAGCAGTGAGGGAAACTATGGCTACACCTTC. It specifies CASSEGNYGYTF. The chain links TRBV6-1 to TRBJ1-2; D not certain. Trimming shortened V by 3 bases and J by 2 bases, and 4 bases separated the two germline ends. CDR3 size: 12 residues. CDR1 and CDR2 from the germline V gene are MNHNS and SASEGT.

The chain has TRBV4-1 and TRBJ2-7; D call uncertain. This CDR3 spans 13 amino acids. V lost 0 bases, J lost 2 bases, and 5 bases lay in between. Germline loops: CDR1 MGHRA, CDR2 YSYEKL. CDR3 in DNA: TGCGCCAGCAGCCAAGACCCTCCCTACGAGCAGTACTTC. Protein product: CASSQDPPYEQYF.

The rearrangement joins TRBV14 to TRBJ2-5; TRBD1 agrees at 8 bases. Germline CDR1 and CDR2: SGHDN and FVKESK. V dropped 5 bases and J dropped 5; count of bases not matched to a gene: 7. This CDR3 has 14 amino acids. CDR3 coding DNA: TGTGCCAGCAGCGTGGCAGGGGGCTTTGAGACCCAGTACTTC. Translated, it gives CASSVAGGFETQYF.

The gene calls are TRBV2 and TRBJ2-6, with D possibly being TRBD1 (5 bases). The germline CDR1 and CDR2 sequences are SNHLY and FYNNEI. The CDR3 is made up of 17 amino acids. The germline V and J ends were trimmed by 3 bases and 0 bases, with 12 bases remaining between them. The CDR3 DNA sequence: TGTGCCAGCAGTGAGTCAGGGCCCGGCTCTGGGGCCAACGTCCTGACTTTC. Translated, it gives CASSESGPGSGANVLTF. The whole variable domain, remainder taken from reference TRBV2 and TRBJ2-6, is EPEVTQTPSHQVTQMGQEVILRCVPISNHLYFYWYRQILGQKVEFLVSFYNNEISEKSEIFDDQFSVERPDGSNFTLKIRSTKLEDSAMYFCASSESGPGSGANVLTFGAGSRLTVL.

The chain links TRBV27 to TRBJ1-2, with D maybe TRBD1 (5 bases). CDR1 is MNHEY, CDR2 SMNVEV, per germline (reference sequence). The CDR3 consists of 14 residues. V was pared by 7 bases and J by 6 bases, with 18 bases between. The CDR3 DNA is TGTGCCAGCACCGCAAGGGTCGGGGGACATGGCTACACCTTC. Protein sequence: CASTARVGGHGYTF.

The chain combines TRBV7-9 with TRBJ1-2; no clear D gene. Trimming removed 1 base from V and 8 bases from J, with 14 bases in between. Germline V lookup: CDR1 SEHNR, CDR2 FQNEAQ (reference sequence). The CDR3 is made up of 14 amino acids. The CDR3 DNA sequence: TGTGCCAGCAGCTTAGGATCCCACTTCGGAGGCTACACCTTC. Amino acids: CASSLGSHFGGYTF.

The gene calls are TRBV27 and TRBJ2-2; D may be TRBD1 or TRBD2 (6 bases each). This CDR3 is built from 14 residues. Germline V gene data show CDR1 as MNHEY and CDR2 as SMNVEV (reference sequence). V lost 7 bases to trimming and J lost 1 base, with 10 bases between them. CDR3 DNA sequence: TGTGCCAGCATGAGGGGGGTGAACACCGGGGAGCTGTTTTTT. Translating it yields CASMRGVNTGELFF.

This clone was detected only once. The chain is built from TRBV3-1 (or the pseudogene TRBV3-2) and TRBJ1-3; D is undetermined. Between the trimmed V and J ends, which lost 2 bases and 5 bases, there was a span of 10 bases. CDR3 size: 14 residues. The germline gives CDR1 LGHDT, CDR2 YNNKEL (reference sequence). CDR3 nucleotide sequence: TGTGCCAGCAGCCAACGGGGATCGAGAAACACCATATATTTT. Residues: CASSQRGSRNTIYF.

The chain recombines TRBV5-4 with TRBJ1-1, with 12 bases fitting TRBD1. The V segment lost 5 bases and the J segment 0 bases; nucleotides outside the gene matches: 5. This CDR3 is 16 amino acids long. Germline CDR1 reads SGHNT; CDR2 reads YYREEE (reference sequence). CDR3 nucleotides: TGTGCCAGCAGTTGGGACAGGGGGCGCGTGAACACTGAAGCTTTCTTT. Translation gives CASSWDRGRVNTEAFF.

The chain recombines TRBV7-2 with TRBJ1-1; D unclear. CDR3 size: 15 residues. Per the germline V gene, CDR1 is SGHTA and CDR2 is FQGNSA. The germline V and J ends were trimmed by 1 base and 1 base, with 10 bases remaining between them. The CDR3: CASSLDPTRNTEAFF. As DNA, the CDR3 is TGTGCCAGCAGCTTAGATCCTACAAGGAACACTGAAGCTTTCTTT.

This chain links TRBV3-1 (or the pseudogene TRBV3-2) with TRBJ2-1; 10 bases align to TRBD2. CDR1 is LGHDT and CDR2 is YNNKEL in the germline V gene (reference sequence). Trimming cost V 4 bases and J 9 bases; bases outside gene matches: 12. The CDR3 is 16 residues long. CDR3 in DNA: TGTGCCAGCAGCCTCAAGCGGGGGGGTTATTTGGGTGAGCAGTTCTTC. As protein: CASSLKRGGYLGEQFF.

V and J are TRBV12-1 and TRBJ1-5. TRBV12-1 is a recognized pseudogene. CDR3 length equals 10 residues. Written as DNA, the CDR3 is TGTGCCATCGGGGGGCCTCCCCAGCATTTT. Its protein is CAIGGPPQHF.

The rearrangement links TRBV9 to TRBJ1-1, with 9 bases aligning to TRBD1. Germline V CDR1 and CDR2: SGDLS, YYNGEE. The CDR3 loop spans 15 amino acids. J gave up 10 bases and V 0 bases, and 10 bases lay outside the gene matches. The CDR3: CASSVGPRDRVSAFF. The DNA for the CDR3 is TGTGCCAGCAGCGTAGGGCCCCGGGACAGGGTATCAGCTTTCTTT. The whole variable domain, remainder taken from reference TRBV9 and TRBJ1-1, is DSGVTQTPKHLITATGQRVTLRCSPRSGDLSVYWYQQSLDQGLQFLIQYYNGEERAKGNILERFSAQQFPDLHSELNLSSLELGDSALYFCASSVGPRDRVSAFFGQGTRLTVV.

The rearrangement uses TRBV3-1 (or the pseudogene TRBV3-2) and TRBJ1-1; D uncertain. V shed 9 bases and J shed 3 bases, with 14 bases lying between them. The CDR3 extends over 13 amino acids. Germline CDR1 and CDR2: LGHDT and YNNKEL (reference sequence). CDR3 DNA sequence: TGTGCCAGTAAGGACCAAGGTTACACTGAAGCTTTCTTT. Translation: CASKDQGYTEAFF.

V and J are TRBV2 and TRBJ2-5; the D call may be TRBD1 or TRBD2 (6 bases each). The V and J ends lost 2 bases and 5 bases respectively, with 12 bases between them. Germline-derived CDR1 and CDR2 are SNHLY and FYNNEI. There are 14 residues in the CDR3. The CDR3: CASSERGAWETQYF. CDR3 coding DNA: TGTGCCAGCAGTGAAAGGGGGGCCTGGGAGACCCAGTACTTC.

The rearrangement joins TRBV7-9 to TRBJ2-2, with 7 positions matching TRBD2. The V segment lost 6 bases and the J segment 5 bases; nucleotides outside the gene matches: 12. The germline gives CDR1 SEHNR, CDR2 FQNEAQ (reference sequence). This CDR3 has 16 amino acids. In DNA form, the CDR3 reads TGTGCCAGCAGGAGCCGACTAGCCGACGGAACCGGGGAGCTGTTTTTT. This translates into CASRSRLADGTGELFF.

V and J are TRBV2 and TRBJ1-3, with 9 positions matching TRBD1. CDR1 is SNHLY and CDR2 is FYNNEI in the germline V gene. J gave up 2 bases and V 6 bases, and 5 bases lay outside the gene matches. This CDR3 has 15 residues. The CDR3 here is CASSLQGAAGNTIYF. The CDR3 DNA reads as TGTGCCAGCAGCTTACAGGGGGCTGCTGGAAACACCATATATTTT.